The clone carrying this TCR beta chain was observed a handful of times. This entry comes from a study of T cells in localized non-small cell lung cancer. This CDR3 contains 14 residues. Per germline, CDR1 MNHGY and CDR2 SAAAGT. The V gene lost 5 bases and the J gene lost 3 bases, with 14 bases spanning the gap. Some clones are missing from TCRdb's copy, which holds only in-frame ones; the method was immunoSEQ multiplex PCR. The sample has roughly 2,800 clones; 17% are singletons. J is TRBJ2-7 and V is TRBV6-8; the D gene could be TRBD1 or TRBD2 (5 bases each). Source: lung tumor tissue, taken before any cancer treatment. The receptor was isolated from a woman aged 35 to 70 with stage II lung adenocarcinoma. The CDR3 region has the DNA TGTGCCAGCAGTCCCCCGTGGGACCTCTACGAGCAGTACTTC. Protein sequence: CASSPPWDLYEQYF.